The 27 T cell receptor beta chains below were found in one sample sequenced in a study of T-cell reconstitution after alpha-beta-depleted transplantation in children. A library of TCRbeta sequences, prepared with unique molecular identifiers, was generated. One entry per CDR3 protein results from TCRdb running MiXCR on the PCR reads. The sample consists of fewer than 550,000 distinct CDR3 sequences, roughly 11% of them appearing once. The sample in question was PBMCs, mostly from graft donor cells, obtained 180 days after TCRalphabeta/CD19-depleted stem cell transplant. The receptor set was obtained from a female patient between 2 and 15 years old who had a stem cell transplant for aplastic anemia, so the T cells may come from the graft donor.

This clonotype came up many times. The chain employs TRBV25-1 and TRBJ2-1; D may be TRBD1 (6 bases). From germline, CDR1 is MGHDK and CDR2 SYGVNS. CDR3 length: 16 amino acids. Trimming cost V 4 bases and J 5 bases, with 18 bases left between them. The CDR3 sequence: CASSALTGSRNNEQFF. The CDR3 coding sequence is TGTGCCAGCAGTGCGCTCACAGGGTCTCGAAACAATGAGCAGTTCTTC.

This clonotype has only a few counts. The chain carries TRBV28 and TRBJ2-5; 8 nucleotides agree with TRBD2. CDR3 length equals 11 residues. With V trimmed by 6 bases and J by 7 bases, 1 base remained unmatched. Germline CDR1 and CDR2: MDHEN and SYDVKM. In DNA form, the CDR3 reads TGTGCCAGCAGCAGCGGGAGGACCCAGTACTTC. Translating gives CASSSGRTQYF.

The rearrangement uses TRBV6-2 or TRBV6-3 and TRBJ2-7; tentatively, D is TRBD1 (5 bases). V lost 3 bases and J 7 bases, leaving 16 bases between the germline ends. Germline loops: CDR1 MNHEY, CDR2 SVGEGT. This CDR3 region has 14 residues. CDR3 loop: CASSYLRDPREQYV. In DNA form, the CDR3 reads TGTGCCAGCAGTTATCTCAGGGATCCCAGGGAGCAGTACGTC.

The chain recombines TRBV6-5 with TRBJ2-3, with 11 bases matching TRBD2. The length of the CDR3 is 18 residues. CDR1 MNHEY and CDR2 SVGAGI come from the germline V gene. V shed 0 bases and J 4 bases; nucleotides not matched to a gene: 9. CDR3 sequence: CASSYSMLAGGSADTQYF. The CDR3 DNA sequence: TGTGCCAGCAGTTACTCGATGCTAGCGGGAGGCTCGGCAGATACGCAGTATTTT.

In its sample, this clonotype was seen a few times. This chain connects TRBV3-1 to TRBJ2-7; 9 nucleotides match TRBD2. This CDR3 spans 16 amino acids. The J segment lost 2 bases and the V segment lost 0 bases, leaving 5 bases of the junction unmatched. From germline, CDR1 is LGHDT and CDR2 YNNKEL (reference sequence). Here the CDR3 DNA reads TGTGCCAGCAGCCAAGATCCTAGCGGGAATCCCTACGAGCAGTACTTC. This codes for CASSQDPSGNPYEQYF.

J is TRBJ2-3 and V is TRBV7-2; maybe TRBD2 (5 bases). The CDR3 extends over 15 amino acids. Germline values: CDR1 SGHTA, CDR2 FQGNSA. Trimming removed 1 base from V and 1 base from J, with 9 bases in between. CDR3: CASSLVGEGTDTQYF. The CDR3 DNA is TGTGCCAGCAGCTTAGTGGGAGAAGGCACAGATACGCAGTATTTT.

This clonotype appeared many times. The chain has TRBV4-2 and TRBJ2-4; 11 bases are a match to TRBD2. This CDR3 has 15 residues. Losses at the gene ends were 0 bases for V and 8 bases for J; bases not matched to a gene: 3. Germline CDR1 LGHNA, CDR2 YNFKEQ. The CDR3 protein is CASSQETSGSYIQYF. In DNA form, the CDR3 reads TGTGCCAGCAGCCAAGAAACTAGCGGGAGTTACATTCAGTACTTC.

This clonotype was counted at least ten times. The V and J genes are TRBV9 and TRBJ2-5; TRBD2 agrees at 8 bases. Looked up from germline, CDR1 is SGDLS and CDR2 is YYNGEE. V gave up 7 bases and J gave up 1 base; unmatched junction bases: 6. The CDR3 extends over 14 amino acids. The CDR3 DNA follows: TGTGCCAGCTCAGTAGCGGGAACCCAAGAGACCCAGTACTTC. Its translation is CASSVAGTQETQYF.

This clonotype was seen more than once but under ten times. This chain links TRBV12-3 or TRBV12-4 with TRBJ2-7, with TRBD2 matching over 12 bases. With 4 bases clipped from V and 6 bases from J, the junction kept 4 bases outside the gene matches. The CDR3 covers 14 residues. CDR3 DNA sequence: TGTGCCAGCAGTTGGACTAGCGGGATGGGCGAGCAGTACTTC. Translating it yields CASSWTSGMGEQYF.

The J gene is TRBJ2-1, the V gene TRBV7-6; no firm D call. The CDR3 contains 14 residues. Germline V lookup: CDR1 SGHVS, CDR2 FNYEAQ. The ends were cut back, 10 bases at V and 6 bases at J, with 19 bases in the middle. CDR3 DNA sequence: TGTGCCACTTTACGGGCCTCGGGCTTCAATGAGCAGTTCTTC. Translated: CATLRASGFNEQFF.

The chain combines TRBV2 with TRBJ1-4; 7 bases agree with TRBD1. This CDR3 has 16 amino acids. J gave up 8 bases and V 5 bases, and 14 bases lay outside the gene matches. Per germline, CDR1 SNHLY and CDR2 FYNNEI. CDR3 nucleotide sequence: TGTGCCAGCAGTACGATGACAGGGTTGGGAGAAGAAAAACTGTTTTTT. Protein sequence: CASSTMTGLGEEKLFF.

This clonotype was recorded at least ten times. The V and J genes are TRBV10-3 and TRBJ2-7; D possibly matches TRBD1 or TRBD2 (5 bases each). CDR1 and CDR2 from the germline V gene are ENHRY and SYGVKD. Trimming removed 10 bases at V and 3 bases at J, with 22 bases between. The CDR3 spans 15 residues. CDR3 sequence reads: CATADPSGPLYEQYF. The CDR3 nucleotides are TGTGCCACCGCCGACCCATCGGGACCCCTCTACGAGCAGTACTTC.

This clonotype turned up a few times. This chain uses TRBV9 with TRBJ1-1; D might be TRBD1 (6 bases). V was shortened by 0 bases and J by 3 bases, with 12 bases between the two germline ends. This CDR3 comprises 15 residues. Germline CDR1 reads SGDLS; CDR2 reads YYNGEE. CDR3 region: CASSVVPGAYTEAFF. CDR3 nucleotide sequence: TGTGCCAGCAGCGTAGTCCCAGGGGCGTACACTGAAGCTTTCTTT.

Only a few counts were recorded for this clonotype. This chain uses TRBV18 with TRBJ1-3; the match to TRBD1 covers 8 bases. The CDR3 runs 15 residues. V lost 2 bases and J lost 7; bases outside the gene matches: 7. The V gene's germline CDR1 is KGHSH and CDR2 LQKENI. The DNA of the CDR3 is TGTGCCAGCTCACCAAATTGGGACAGGCTCAACACCATATATTTT. It specifies CASSPNWDRLNTIYF.

This clonotype was counted many times. The J gene is TRBJ2-1, the V gene TRBV5-1; 7 bases are a match to TRBD1. J was trimmed by 0 bases and V by 3 bases; bases with no gene match: 12. The germline V gene encodes CDR1 SGHRS and CDR2 YFSETQ. This CDR3 region has 18 residues. The CDR3 here is CASSSTSPHRGSYNEQFF. CDR3 DNA: TGCGCCAGCAGCTCCACCTCACCTCACAGGGGCTCCTACAATGAGCAGTTCTTC.

The rearrangement uses TRBV20-1 and TRBJ2-1; perhaps TRBD1 as D (6 bases). This CDR3 spans 14 amino acids. Germline CDR1 is DFQATT and CDR2 is SNEGSKA (reference sequence). V lost 2 bases, J lost 2 bases, and 10 bases lay in between. The CDR3 DNA follows: TGCAGTGCTAGACCGTACAGGGCCTACAATGAGCAGTTCTTC. Residues: CSARPYRAYNEQFF.

This chain links TRBV29-1 with TRBJ2-5; a weak D match, TRBD1 (5 bases). CDR1 SQVTM and CDR2 ANQGSEA come from the germline V gene. Trimming removed 4 bases at V and 2 bases at J, with 11 bases between. The CDR3 totals 13 residues. The CDR3 DNA sequence: TGCAGCGTTGGGCCCGCAGGGCAAGAGACCCAGTACTTC. As protein: CSVGPAGQETQYF.

The sample holds many counts of this clonotype. V usage is TRBV24-1 and J usage is TRBJ2-5, with TRBD2 identical over 7 bases. Germline CDR1 reads KGHDR; CDR2 reads SFDVKD. V was clipped by 3 bases and J by 1 base; unmatched bases: 7. CDR3 length: 16 amino acids. CDR3 sequence: CATSDRGGSGQETQYF. The CDR3, as DNA: TGTGCCACCAGTGATCGGGGCGGGAGTGGCCAAGAGACCCAGTACTTC.

The rearrangement uses TRBV18 and TRBJ2-1; D uncertain. V lost 6 bases to trimming and J lost 4 bases, with 19 bases between them. The CDR3 spans 16 residues. Germline V gives CDR1 KGHSH, CDR2 LQKENI. The CDR3 loop reads CASSPGHRLPYNEQFF. In DNA form, the CDR3 reads TGTGCCAGCTCTCCAGGCCACCGGTTACCTTACAATGAGCAGTTCTTC. The complete variable domain, with remaining parts taken from reference TRBV18 and TRBJ2-1, reads NAGVMQNPRHLVRRRGQEARLRCSPMKGHSHVYWYRQLPEEGLKFMVYLQKENIIDESGMPKERFSAEFPKEGPSILRIQQVVRGDSAAYFCASSPGHRLPYNEQFFGPGTRLTVL.

This clonotype was seen a few times. The chain uses TRBV28 and TRBJ2-3, with 7 bases aligning to TRBD1. J was trimmed by 4 bases and V by 5 bases; bases with no gene match: 9. Germline lookup yields CDR1 MDHEN and CDR2 SYDVKM. The CDR3 spans 15 residues. The CDR3 coding sequence is TGTGCCAGCAGTGCCCAACAGGGGTTCGCAGATACGCAGTATTTT. Amino acids: CASSAQQGFADTQYF. Using reference TRBV28 and TRBJ2-3 for the parts outside the CDR3, the full variable domain is DVKVTQSSRYLVKRTGEKVFLECVQDMDHENMFWYRQDPGLGLRLIYFSYDVKMKEKGDIPEGYSVSREKKERFSLILESASTNQTSMYLCASSAQQGFADTQYFGPGTRLTVL.

There are many counts of this clonotype. At one of its ends the junction is not consistent with the germline gene, which may arise from a read error. The V call is TRBV15, the J call TRBJ1-3, with unresolved D. CDR1 and CDR2 from the germline V gene are LNHNV and YYDKDF (reference sequence). The CDR3 sequence is 13 residues long. The CDR3 sequence is CATGRSSGNTIYF. The CDR3 nucleotides read TGTGCCACCGGCAGGTCCTCTGGAAACACCATATATTTT.

The sample holds many counts of this clonotype. The CDR3 reads CASSPMDGINWVRVPPSQYF. Written as DNA, the CDR3 is TGTGCCAGCAGCCCCATGGACGGAATAAATTGGGTCCGGGTACCCCCGTCGCAGTATTTT. The chain is built from TRBV7-3 and TRBJ2-3; no clear D. The CDR3 runs to 20 residues. V was shortened by 5 bases and J by 10 bases, with 37 bases between the two germline ends. CDR1 SGHTA and CDR2 FQGTGA come from the germline V gene.

V and J are TRBV7-8 and TRBJ2-4; D might be TRBD1 (6 bases). V dropped 4 bases and J dropped 5 bases, with 15 bases sitting between them. Germline CDR1 SGHVS, CDR2 FQNEAQ. The CDR3 loop spans 15 amino acids. CDR3 residues: CASSSDSAYENIQYF. The DNA for the CDR3 is TGTGCCAGCAGCTCGGACAGCGCTTACGAAAACATTCAGTACTTC.

This clonotype was recorded many times. V and J are TRBV29-1 and TRBJ1-1; D is perhaps TRBD1 (5 bases). The CDR3 has 13 amino acids. The germline V gene encodes CDR1 SQVTM and CDR2 ANQGSEA. V was shortened by 3 bases and J by 0 bases, with 8 bases between the two germline ends. DNA for the CDR3: TGCAGCGTTGAGCTGACAGTGAACACTGAAGCTTTCTTT. It yields the protein CSVELTVNTEAFF.

V and J are TRBV7-6 and TRBJ2-5; 7 bases agree with TRBD2. CDR3 length: 14 amino acids. Germline CDR1 SGHVS, CDR2 FNYEAQ. Trimming cost V 7 bases and J 3 bases; bases outside gene matches: 8. DNA of the CDR3: TGTGCCAGCACTCGGAAGCGGGACGAAGAGACCCAGTACTTC. This codes for CASTRKRDEETQYF.

The table lists this clonotype with a few counts. The chain joins TRBV4-3 to TRBJ2-3; TRBD2 matches 8 bases. Germline values: CDR1 LGHNA, CDR2 YSLEER. The junction had 4 bases not matched to a gene; V was cut back by 4 bases and J by 4 bases. The CDR3 is 14 amino acids. CDR3 loop: CASSRGTRADTQYF. CDR3 coding DNA: TGCGCCAGCAGCCGGGGGACTAGAGCAGATACGCAGTATTTT.

This clonotype showed up just a few times. This chain connects TRBV10-3 to TRBJ2-7, with D possibly matching TRBD2 (6 bases). CDR1 and CDR2 (germline): ENHRY, SYGVKD. The CDR3 contains 13 residues. Trimming removed 2 bases at V and 4 bases at J, with 9 bases between. The CDR3: CAISERERYEQYF. CDR3 sequence (DNA): TGTGCCATCAGTGAGCGGGAGAGGTACGAGCAGTACTTC.